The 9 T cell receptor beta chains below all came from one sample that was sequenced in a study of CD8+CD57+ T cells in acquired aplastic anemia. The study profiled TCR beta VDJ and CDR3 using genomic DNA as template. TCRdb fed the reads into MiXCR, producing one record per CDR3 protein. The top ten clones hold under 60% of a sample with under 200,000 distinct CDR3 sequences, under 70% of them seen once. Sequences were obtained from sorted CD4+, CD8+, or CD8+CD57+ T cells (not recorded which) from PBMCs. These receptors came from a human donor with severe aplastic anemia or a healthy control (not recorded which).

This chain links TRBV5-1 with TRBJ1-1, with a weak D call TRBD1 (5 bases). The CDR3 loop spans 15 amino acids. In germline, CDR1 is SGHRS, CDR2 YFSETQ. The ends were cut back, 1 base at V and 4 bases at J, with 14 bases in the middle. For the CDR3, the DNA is TGCGCCAGCAGCTTGAACTCAGGGTTCGTCACTGAAGCTTTCTTT. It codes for CASSLNSGFVTEAFF.

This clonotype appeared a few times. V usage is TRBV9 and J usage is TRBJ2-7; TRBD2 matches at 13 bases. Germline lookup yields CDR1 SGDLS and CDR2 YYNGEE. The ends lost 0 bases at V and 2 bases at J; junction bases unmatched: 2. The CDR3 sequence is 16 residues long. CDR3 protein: CASSVAGLAGTYEQYF. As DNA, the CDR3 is TGTGCCAGCAGCGTAGCGGGACTAGCGGGAACCTACGAGCAGTACTTC.

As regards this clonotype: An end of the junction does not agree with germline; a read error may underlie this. In DNA, the CDR3 is TGTGCCAGCAGCGTAGGGACTGTAACCTACGAGCAGTACTTC. Translation: CASSVGTVTYEQYF. The chain links TRBV13 to TRBJ2-7; the D gene is possibly TRBD2 (6 bases). The CDR3 loop spans 14 amino acids. Germline CDR1 and CDR2: PRHDT and FYEKMQ (reference sequence). Supplemented by reference TRBV13 and TRBJ2-7, the full variable domain reads AAGVIQSPRHLIKEKRETATLKCYPIPRHDTVYWYQQGPGQDPQFLISFYEKMQSDKGSIPDRFSAQQFSDYHSELNMSSLELGDSALYFCASSVGTVTYEQYFGPGTRLTVT.

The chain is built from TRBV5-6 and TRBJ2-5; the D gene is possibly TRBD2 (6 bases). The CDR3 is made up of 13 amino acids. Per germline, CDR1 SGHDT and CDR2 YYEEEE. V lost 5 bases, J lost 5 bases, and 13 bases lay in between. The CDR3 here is CASSSWGVETQYF. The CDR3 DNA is TGTGCCAGCAGTTCCTGGGGGGTGGAGACCCAGTACTTC.

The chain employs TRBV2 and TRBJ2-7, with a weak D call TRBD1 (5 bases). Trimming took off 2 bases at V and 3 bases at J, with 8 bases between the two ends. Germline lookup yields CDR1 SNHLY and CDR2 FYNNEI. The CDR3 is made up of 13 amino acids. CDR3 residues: CASSERQLYEQYF. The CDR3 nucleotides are TGTGCCAGCAGTGAACGACAGCTCTACGAGCAGTACTTC.

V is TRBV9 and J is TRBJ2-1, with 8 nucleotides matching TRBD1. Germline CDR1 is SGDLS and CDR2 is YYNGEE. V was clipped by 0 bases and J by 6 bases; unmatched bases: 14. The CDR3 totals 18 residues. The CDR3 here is CASSVARGQGAGINEQFF. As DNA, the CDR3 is TGTGCCAGCAGCGTAGCTCGAGGGCAGGGGGCGGGTATCAATGAGCAGTTCTTC.

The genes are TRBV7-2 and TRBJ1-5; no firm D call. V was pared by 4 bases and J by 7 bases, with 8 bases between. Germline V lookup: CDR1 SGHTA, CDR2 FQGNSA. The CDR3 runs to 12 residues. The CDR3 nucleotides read TGTGCCAGCAGCTCCGGGCACCAGCCCCAGCATTTT. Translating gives CASSSGHQPQHF. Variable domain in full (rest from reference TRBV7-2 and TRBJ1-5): GAGVSQSPSNKVTEKGKDVELRCDPISGHTALYWYRQSLGQGLEFLIYFQGNSAPDKSGLPSDRFSAERTGGSVSTLTIQRTQQEDSAVYLCASSSGHQPQHFGDGTRLSIL.

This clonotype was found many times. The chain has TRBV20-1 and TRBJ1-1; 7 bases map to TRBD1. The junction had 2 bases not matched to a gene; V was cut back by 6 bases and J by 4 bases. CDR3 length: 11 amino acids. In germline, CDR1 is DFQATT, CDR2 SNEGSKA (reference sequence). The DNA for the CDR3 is TGCAGTGCGCAGGGGGGCACTGAAGCTTTCTTT. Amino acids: CSAQGGTEAFF.

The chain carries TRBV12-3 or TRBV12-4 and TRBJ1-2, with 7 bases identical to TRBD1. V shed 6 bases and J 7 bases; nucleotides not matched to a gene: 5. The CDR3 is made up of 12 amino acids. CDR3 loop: CASSLTGIGYTF. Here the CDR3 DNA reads TGTGCCAGCAGCCTGACAGGGATTGGCTACACCTTC.